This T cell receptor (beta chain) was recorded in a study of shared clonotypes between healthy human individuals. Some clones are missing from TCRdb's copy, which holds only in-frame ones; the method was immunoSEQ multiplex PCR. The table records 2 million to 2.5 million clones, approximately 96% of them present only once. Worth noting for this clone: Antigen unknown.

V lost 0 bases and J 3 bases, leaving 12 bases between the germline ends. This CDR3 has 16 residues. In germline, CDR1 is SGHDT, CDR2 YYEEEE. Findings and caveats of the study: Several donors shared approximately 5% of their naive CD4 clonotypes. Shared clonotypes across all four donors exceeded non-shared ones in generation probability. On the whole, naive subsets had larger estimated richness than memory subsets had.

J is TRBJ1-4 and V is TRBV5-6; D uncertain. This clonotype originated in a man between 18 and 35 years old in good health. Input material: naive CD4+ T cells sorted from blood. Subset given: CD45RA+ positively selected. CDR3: CASSLARDWANEKLFF. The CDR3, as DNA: TGTGCCAGCAGCTTGGCCAGAGATTGGGCTAATGAAAAACTGTTTTTT.